This TCR beta chain was recovered during a study of cytomegalovirus exposure and HLA in healthy donors. Study-wide findings and caveats: Reports credit the classifier with highly specific, highly sensitive diagnosis of cytomegalovirus status. The authors later linked a missense DCLRE1C variant to TCR beta V- and J-gene trimming. As confirmed in vitro, a few CMV-associated chains were specific for CMV antigens. According to a later analysis, most TCR beta chains associated with CMV appeared HLA-restricted.

The CDR3 covers 15 residues. CDR1 and CDR2 from the germline V gene are SGDLS and YYNGEE. The V and J ends lost 0 bases and 0 bases respectively, with 7 bases between them. With regard to this clone: Its specificity is not known.

The PCR made use of 60 Vbeta and 13 Jbeta primers. Sequenced by immunoSEQ multiplex PCR; TCRdb stores in-frame clones only, minus some. The sample has fewer than 200,000 clones; around three quarters are singletons. The sequence was obtained from a man aged 35-49 years in good health and CMV-seropositive. The chain links TRBV9 to TRBJ1-5, with no clear D. The sequenced material came from PBMCs. This CDR3 reads CASSVDSNSNQPQHF. The CDR3 DNA is TGTGCCAGCAGCGTAGACAGTAATAGCAATCAGCCCCAGCATTTT.